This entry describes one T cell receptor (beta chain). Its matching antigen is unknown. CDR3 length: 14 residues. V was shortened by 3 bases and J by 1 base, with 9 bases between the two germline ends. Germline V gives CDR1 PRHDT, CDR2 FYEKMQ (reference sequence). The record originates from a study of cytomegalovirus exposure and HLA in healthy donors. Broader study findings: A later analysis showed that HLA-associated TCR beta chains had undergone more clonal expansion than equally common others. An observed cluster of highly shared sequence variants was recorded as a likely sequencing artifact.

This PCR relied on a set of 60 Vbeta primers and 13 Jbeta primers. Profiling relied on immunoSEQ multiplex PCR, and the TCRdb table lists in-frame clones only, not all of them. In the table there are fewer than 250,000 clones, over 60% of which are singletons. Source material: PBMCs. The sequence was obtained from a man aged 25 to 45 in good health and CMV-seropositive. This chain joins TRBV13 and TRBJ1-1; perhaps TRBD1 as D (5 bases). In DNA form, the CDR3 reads TGTGCCAGCAGCTTGGGGGGGAGGAACACTGAAGCTTTCTTT. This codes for CASSLGGRNTEAFF.